The T cell receptor (beta chain) described here comes from a study of blood T cell repertoires in COVID-19. About the study: Acute-phase and convalescent COVID-19 samples originated in the United States, Italy and Spain. Nucleic acid was either cDNA or gDNA, and it came from T cells, B-cell-depleted T cells, or PBMCs.

The protocol was immunoSEQ multiplex PCR, while the TCRdb copy is restricted to in-frame clones and leaves out a portion. The sample yields hundreds of thousands of clones, 65% to 90% seen once. Patients of the Seattle cohort, enrolled during active infection, were followed longitudinally. From germline, CDR1 is MNHEY and CDR2 SVGEGT. CDR3 length: 15 residues. After removal of 2 bases from V and 7 bases from J, the junction contained 7 bases not matched to a gene. V and J are TRBV6-2 or TRBV6-3 and TRBJ1-5, with 8 bases matching TRBD1. The specimen was peripheral blood. The TCR comes from a man between 50 and 59 years old with COVID-19, enrolled during active disease. The DNA for the CDR3 is TGTGCCAGCAGTTACCTGCAGGGGGCGCGGCAGCCCCAGCATTTT. Translating it yields CASSYLQGARQPQHF.